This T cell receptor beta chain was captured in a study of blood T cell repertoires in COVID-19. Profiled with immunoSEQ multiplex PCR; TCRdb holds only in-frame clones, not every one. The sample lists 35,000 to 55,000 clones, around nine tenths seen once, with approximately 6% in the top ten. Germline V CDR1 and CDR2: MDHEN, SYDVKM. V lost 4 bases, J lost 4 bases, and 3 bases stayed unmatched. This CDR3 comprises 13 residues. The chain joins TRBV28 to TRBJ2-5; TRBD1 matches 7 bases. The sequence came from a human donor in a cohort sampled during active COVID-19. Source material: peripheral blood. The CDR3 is CASSSRTGETQYF. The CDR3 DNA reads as TGTGCCAGCAGTTCTCGGACAGGAGAGACCCAGTACTTC.